This TCR beta chain was identified in a study of blood T cells in healthy people across ages. Together with a sample-barcoded 5' primer, a J-beta primer mix was included in a second PCR lasting roughly 6 to 12 cycles. In TCRdb, the 5' RACE reads were re-called with MiXCR into one record per CDR3 protein. The profile shows 550,000 to 650,000 distinct CDR3 sequences, about 30% of them singletons. Findings and caveats of the study: PBMCs that were unsorted prevented a conclusive naive versus antigen-experienced comparison. Roughly linearly, TCR beta diversity per million T cells fell as age increased.

A remark on this clonotype: What it binds is unknown. At one boundary the junction diverges from the germline segment, which might be a read error.

Sequencing was done on a sample of blood. This clonotype originated in an elderly woman in good health.

CDR3 bases: TGTACCAGCAGTGACAGGGTTGCGGGCCGGGAGGATGGGCAGTTCTTC. It yields the protein CTSSDRVAGREDGQFF. The V and J genes are TRBV2 and TRBJ2-1; perhaps D is TRBD1 or TRBD2 (7 bases each). This CDR3 has 16 amino acids. The V gene's germline CDR1 is SNHLY and CDR2 FYNNEI.